This T cell receptor beta chain was obtained from a study of PD-1 blockade in classical Hodgkin lymphoma. The CDR3 extends over 15 amino acids. Germline assignment: CDR1 MDHEN and CDR2 SYDVKM. Unmatched junction bases numbered 8, after V lost 4 bases and J lost 9 bases. Regarding time point: cycle 4 day 1 (C4D1), after about 6 weeks of nivolumab. Each patient's relapse followed autologous stem cell transplantation, and brentuximab vedotin exposure varied. Regarding the study as a whole: In newly diagnosed patients, baseline TCR diversity was reportedly below that of healthy donors.

A word on this clone: Its antigen is still unknown.

Some clones are missing from TCRdb's copy, which holds only in-frame ones; the method was immunoSEQ multiplex PCR. The data hold around 21,000 clones, with around three quarters observed a single time. The receptor was derived from a human donor with classical Hodgkin lymphoma. The gene calls are TRBV28 and TRBJ1-6, with 8 bases fitting TRBD1. The sequencing used peripheral blood mononuclear cells (PBMCs), collected before the fourth cycle of nivolumab. The CDR3 nucleotides are TGTGCCAGCAGTTCAGGGGGAGACAGGGGTTCACCCCTCCACTTT. It codes for CASSSGGDRGSPLHF. The whole variable domain, remainder taken from reference TRBV28 and TRBJ1-6, is DVKVTQSSRYLVKRTGEKVFLECVQDMDHENMFWYRQDPGLGLRLIYFSYDVKMKEKGDIPEGYSVSREKKERFSLILESASTNQTSMYLCASSSGGDRGSPLHFGNGTRLTVT.